Presented here are 9 T cell receptor beta chains from one specimen sequenced in a study of T cells in Graves' hyperthyroidism and ophthalmopathy. Amplification yielded TCR beta CDR3 regions, with RNA transcripts as the source. With the HTBI primer set, the TCR CDR3 went through a first round of RT-PCR. MiXCR, applied by TCRdb to the multiplex PCR reads, yields one record per CDR3 protein. Of hundreds of thousands of distinct CDR3 sequences in the sample, approximately 24% were seen once. Input material: blood. The receptors derive from a woman between 25 and 40 years old with Graves' ophthalmopathy.

This clonotype was seen ten or more times. The CDR3 sequence is CASSYGETQYF. Written as DNA, the CDR3 is TGTGCCAGCAGTTACGGGGAGACCCAGTACTTC. This chain links TRBV6-2 or TRBV6-3 with TRBJ2-5; no definite D call. V was trimmed by 2 bases and J by 5 bases, leaving 3 bases between them. From germline, CDR1 is MNHEY and CDR2 SVGEGT. The CDR3 spans 11 residues.

The genes are TRBV7-8 and TRBJ2-2, with D perhaps TRBD1 or TRBD2 (5 bases each). The CDR3 sequence is 16 residues long. Trimming stripped 4 bases from V and 4 bases from J, with 16 bases between. Germline V lookup: CDR1 SGHVS, CDR2 FQNEAQ. The CDR3 sequence is CASSSHRDPSTGELFF. The CDR3 region has the DNA TGTGCCAGCAGCTCCCACCGGGACCCAAGCACCGGGGAGCTGTTTTTT. Looking up the rest from reference TRBV7-8 and TRBJ2-2 gives the full variable domain: GAGVSQSPRYKVAKRGQDVALRCDPISGHVSLFWYQQALGQGPEFLTYFQNEAQLDKSGLPSDRFFAERPEGSVSTLKIQRTQQEDSAVYLCASSSHRDPSTGELFFGEGSRLTVL.

The chain joins TRBV28 to TRBJ1-1; perhaps TRBD1 as D (6 bases). The V and J ends lost 6 bases and 1 base respectively, with 15 bases between them. Germline lookup yields CDR1 MDHEN and CDR2 SYDVKM. This CDR3 comprises 15 residues. The CDR3 protein is CASSPPGHENTEAFF. DNA for the CDR3: TGTGCCAGCAGCCCCCCGGGACACGAGAACACTGAAGCTTTCTTT.

This clonotype was detected many times. The chain recombines TRBV5-1 with TRBJ1-2, with 7 bases aligning to TRBD1. The germline V gene encodes CDR1 SGHRS and CDR2 YFSETQ. This CDR3 spans 15 amino acids. The trim removed 3 bases at V and 8 bases at J, leaving 13 bases unmatched. The CDR3 DNA sequence: TGCGCCAGCAGCTCCCATATGACAGGGTCGCAAGGCTACACCTTC. Its translation is CASSSHMTGSQGYTF.

This clonotype was picked up many times. The chain has TRBV13 and TRBJ1-3; D is unresolved. This CDR3 region has 12 residues. Germline V gene data show CDR1 as PRHDT and CDR2 as FYEKMQ (reference sequence). V was pared by 5 bases and J by 8 bases, with 10 bases between. The DNA of the CDR3 is TGTGCCAGCAGCCCCGCAGGCCACACCATATATTTT. Its translation is CASSPAGHTIYF.

This clonotype was seen at least ten times. V is TRBV19 and J is TRBJ1-1; D gene ambiguous. With 1 base removed from V and 2 bases from J, the gap between germline ends came to 11 bases. This CDR3 is built from 15 residues. Germline-derived CDR1 and CDR2 are LNHDA and SQIVND (reference sequence). This chain's CDR3 is CASSIGRQINTEAFF. DNA of the CDR3: TGTGCCAGTAGTATAGGACGGCAAATTAACACTGAAGCTTTCTTT.

This clonotype was seen repeatedly, ten times or more. This sequence joins TRBV5-1 and TRBJ2-7; 11 bases match TRBD1. The J segment lost 2 bases and the V segment lost 1 base, leaving 5 bases of the junction unmatched. The CDR3 loop spans 16 amino acids. Germline V gene sequence: CDR1 SGHRS, CDR2 YFSETQ. The CDR3 bases are TGCGCCAGCAGCTTGAACACGGGACAGGGGGCCTACGAGCAGTACTTC. It encodes CASSLNTGQGAYEQYF.

This clonotype showed up many times. For the CDR3, the DNA is TGTGCCAGCAGTCTCCTAGGACAGGGATCCAATCAGCCCCAGCATTTT. This encodes CASSLLGQGSNQPQHF. The chain combines TRBV6-2 or TRBV6-3 with TRBJ1-5; 8 nucleotides agree with TRBD1. The CDR3 consists of 16 residues. V was pared by 5 bases and J by 3 bases, with 9 bases of the junction left unmatched. The V gene's germline CDR1 is MNHEY and CDR2 SVGEGT.

There are a few counts of this clonotype. The gene calls are TRBV7-9 and TRBJ1-3; D gene ambiguous. With 8 bases removed from V and 2 bases from J, the gap between germline ends came to 10 bases. Per the germline V gene, CDR1 is SEHNR and CDR2 is FQNEAQ (reference sequence). The CDR3 sequence is 13 residues long. The CDR3 nucleotides are TGTGCCAGCGGGTTGATTGCTGGAAACACCATATATTTT. Its protein is CASGLIAGNTIYF.